These T cell receptor beta chains were read from a single sample in a study of cytomegalovirus exposure and HLA in healthy donors. Using immunoSEQ multiplex PCR, the repertoire was profiled, and TCRdb retains in-frame clones only, with some absent. Seen here are 210,000 or so clones, 70% to 90% observed once, and the top ten hold roughly 1.3%. Material for sequencing was PBMCs. The receptors were sampled from a human donor in good health. CDR3s include the opening cysteine and the closing phenylalanine or tryptophan.

j_call v_call cdr3_aa
TRBJ2-7 TRBV4-3 CASSQGSGQGTYEQYF
TRBJ2-7 TRBV27 CASRASASYEQYF
TRBJ2-3 TRBV7-9 CASSSGLAANEGDTQYF
TRBJ2-7 TRBV5-1 CASSLTSGRTPYEQYF
TRBJ1-1 TRBV7-2 CASSLGGGGYTEAFF
TRBJ1-2 TRBV10-3 CAISESLRGRVKDGYTF
TRBJ1-5 TRBV7-9 CASSLDAGHNQPQHF
TRBJ2-7 TRBV19 CASSTDRAYEQYF
TRBJ1-1 TRBV14 CASSPMSIGSTEAFF
TRBJ2-3 TRBV9 CASSVRTSGIGTDTQYF
TRBJ2-1 TRBV7-2 CASSLGTSFGEQFF
TRBJ2-7 TRBV7-8 CASSFRGGSGGTSYEQYF
TRBJ2-7 TRBV12-5 CASGFDRGAYEQYF
TRBJ1-5 TRBV28 CASSSFLGQGNQPQHF
TRBJ2-7 TRBV28 CASSLPFYEQYF
TRBJ2-4 TRBV9 CASSVSAGALAKNIQYF
TRBJ2-3 TRBV30 CAWSVWLRGRNTQYF
TRBJ1-2 TRBV7-9 CASSLGQTDGYTF
TRBJ2-1 TRBV28 CASSLEAGKTYNEQFF
TRBJ1-6 TRBV5-1 CASSFQGAYNSPLHF